These 20 T cell receptor beta chains came from one sample sequenced in a study of breast tumors, draining lymph nodes, adjacent tissues. TCRdb called the multiplex PCR reads again in MiXCR, with one record for every CDR3 protein. The table includes about 180,000 distinct CDR3 sequences, roughly a third detected once. The lymph nodes were axillary draining lymph nodes from breast cancer patients. What was sequenced was axillary lymph node tissue. The source of these receptors is a female donor with breast cancer. Some clones in this sample may be carry-over from other donors' samples.

This clonotype was seen many times. The rearrangement links TRBV18 to TRBJ2-7, with TRBD2 matching 14 bases. The V gene's germline CDR1 is KGHSH and CDR2 LQKENI. This CDR3 comprises 15 residues. V trimming: 5 bases; J trimming: 6 bases; junction bases outside the gene matches: 6. CDR3 amino acids: CASSKPGLAGVEQYF. Here the CDR3 DNA reads TGTGCCAGCTCAAAACCGGGACTAGCGGGAGTCGAGCAGTACTTC.

The V gene is TRBV7-9, the J gene TRBJ2-3, with TRBD2 matching over 7 bases. This CDR3 contains 16 residues. Germline V lookup: CDR1 SEHNR, CDR2 FQNEAQ (reference sequence). V shed 7 bases, J shed 2 bases, and the junction held 12 bases outside the gene matches. The CDR3 DNA reads TGTGCCAGCACAGCCCGGGGGGACGCCCACACAGATACGCAGTATTTT. It is translated as CASTARGDAHTDTQYF.

The rearrangement uses TRBV18 and TRBJ1-1; no clear D gene. This CDR3 spans 13 amino acids. The V gene lost 4 bases and the J gene lost 1 base, with 7 bases spanning the gap. The V gene's germline CDR1 is KGHSH and CDR2 LQKENI. For the CDR3, the DNA is TGTGCCAGCTCACTTGGGTCGAACACTGAAGCTTTCTTT. Translating gives CASSLGSNTEAFF. The whole variable domain, remainder taken from reference TRBV18 and TRBJ1-1, is NAGVMQNPRHLVRRRGQEARLRCSPMKGHSHVYWYRQLPEEGLKFMVYLQKENIIDESGMPKERFSAEFPKEGPSILRIQQVVRGDSAAYFCASSLGSNTEAFFGQGTRLTVV.

This clonotype appeared a few times. With a much larger clone just one base away, this may be a read error. The conserved final phenylalanine or tryptophan is absent from the CDR3, which likely points to a read error. This chain connects TRBV6-5 to TRBJ2-2; 12 bases match TRBD2. V lost 6 bases, J lost 5 bases, and 10 bases stayed unmatched. Germline V gives CDR1 MNHEY, CDR2 SVGAGI. The CDR3 is 17 amino acids. The CDR3 region is CASRPSTSGRRTGELFS. CDR3 DNA sequence: TGTGCCAGCAGACCGTCTACTAGCGGGAGGAGAACCGGGGAGCTGTTTTCT.

This clonotype occurred many times. The gene calls are TRBV6-4 and TRBJ2-7; D not certain. Germline V gene lookup returns CDR1 MRHNA and CDR2 SNTAGT. V was clipped by 8 bases and J by 6 bases, with 23 bases between them. The CDR3 runs 15 residues. The DNA of the CDR3 is TGTGCCAGCCGCACCCCGACCGGGTCGCTCGGCGAGCAGTACTTC. It yields the protein CASRTPTGSLGEQYF.

In its sample, this clonotype was seen many times. The J gene is TRBJ2-1, the V gene TRBV20-1; 7 bases are a match to TRBD1. Looked up from germline, CDR1 is DFQATT and CDR2 is SNEGSKA (reference sequence). CDR3 size: 17 residues. J was trimmed by 0 bases and V by 2 bases; bases with no gene match: 10. The CDR3 here is CSARPKDRPSSYNEQFF. In DNA form, the CDR3 reads TGCAGTGCTAGACCAAAGGACAGGCCAAGCTCCTACAATGAGCAGTTCTTC.

Worth noting for this clonotype: The conserved closing phenylalanine or tryptophan is absent in this CDR3, likely reflecting a read error. In DNA form, the CDR3 reads TGTGCCAGCAGTACGGCTAGGAGCAGGGATACGCAGTATTAT. Translating gives CASSTARSRDTQYY. J is TRBJ2-3 and V is TRBV7-3, with unresolved D. There are 14 residues in the CDR3. The V end was cut by 6 bases, the J end by 6 bases, with 16 bases between. Germline loops: CDR1 SGHTA, CDR2 FQGTGA.

This clonotype was counted many times. This clone may be a read error of a much larger clone one base away. This chain uses TRBV20-1 with TRBJ2-1, with D perhaps matching TRBD1 (5 bases). This CDR3 has 14 residues. Germline loops: CDR1 DFQATT, CDR2 SNEGSKA (reference sequence). V lost 2 bases, J lost 9 bases, and 17 bases lay in between. Here the CDR3 reads CSARNPQGHTEQFF. For the CDR3, the DNA is TGCAGTGCTAGAAACCCCCAAGGACACACTGAGCAGTTCTTC.

Turning to this clonotype: At one of its ends the junction is not consistent with the germline gene, which may arise from a read error. J is TRBJ2-3 and V is TRBV7-7, with TRBD2 as a possible D gene (6 bases). Germline values: CDR1 SSHAT, CDR2 FNYEAQ (reference sequence). The CDR3 totals 13 residues. The CDR3 loop reads CASSATGADTQYF. CDR3 nucleotides: TGTGCTAGCAGCGCAACGGGAGCGGATACGCAGTACTTT.

The chain is built from TRBV4-2 and TRBJ1-4; D is unclear. CDR3 length: 13 amino acids. Trimming took off 3 bases at V and 7 bases at J, with 9 bases between the two ends. The germline V gene has CDR1 LGHNA and CDR2 YNFKEQ. The CDR3, as DNA: TGTGCCAGCAGCCACCGGGCTGCTGAAAAACTGTTTTTT. Its protein is CASSHRAAEKLFF.

This clonotype showed up many times. V and J are TRBV5-1 and TRBJ2-6; a possible D gene is TRBD2 (5 bases). The CDR3 loop spans 17 amino acids. Trimming took off 2 bases at V and 1 base at J, with 13 bases between the two ends. Germline V lookup: CDR1 SGHRS, CDR2 YFSETQ. The CDR3 DNA reads TGCGCCAGCAGCTTTAGCTCCCTAGCTTCTGGGGCCAACGTCCTGACTTTC. Its translation is CASSFSSLASGANVLTF. The variable domain in full, with the rest retrieved from reference TRBV5-1 and TRBJ2-6, is KAGVTQTPRYLIKTRGQQVTLSCSPISGHRSVSWYQQTPGQGLQFLFEYFSETQRNKGNFPGRFSGRQFSNSRSEMNVSTLELGDSALYLCASSFSSLASGANVLTFGAGSRLTVL.

This clonotype was detected ten times or more. The V and J genes are TRBV10-1 and TRBJ1-2; 9 bases map to TRBD1. Per the germline V gene, CDR1 is WNHNN and CDR2 is SYGVQD (reference sequence). The CDR3 totals 16 residues. V lost 4 bases and J lost 4; bases outside the gene matches: 10. The CDR3 sequence is CASSGNRDRDGYGYTF. CDR3 nucleotides: TGCGCCAGCAGTGGGAACCGGGACAGGGACGGCTATGGCTACACCTTC.

Of note for this clonotype: A much larger clone differs from this one at a single base, so this may be a read error. The V and J genes are TRBV6-6 and TRBJ1-6; 7 nucleotides align to TRBD1. The CDR3 has 17 amino acids. CDR1 and CDR2 (germline): MNHNY, SVGAGI (reference sequence). CDR3 residues: CAISPHRDSLYNSPLHF. DNA for the CDR3: TGTGCCATCAGTCCCCACCGGGACAGTTTGTATAATTCACCCCTCCACTTT.

This clonotype was counted ten times or more. This sequence joins TRBV9 and TRBJ2-2, with D tentatively TRBD1 (5 bases). Germline CDR1 is SGDLS and CDR2 is YYNGEE. The CDR3 is 15 residues long. V was shortened by 0 bases and J by 3 bases, with 9 bases between the two germline ends. CDR3 coding DNA: TGTGCCAGCAGCGTAGGCAGGGTGGACACCGGGGAGCTGTTTTTT. Protein product: CASSVGRVDTGELFF. Variable domain in full (rest from reference TRBV9 and TRBJ2-2): DSGVTQTPKHLITATGQRVTLRCSPRSGDLSVYWYQQSLDQGLQFLIQYYNGEERAKGNILERFSAQQFPDLHSELNLSSLELGDSALYFCASSVGRVDTGELFFGEGSRLTVL.

The chain joins TRBV20-1 to TRBJ2-1; 13 bases are shared with TRBD2. The CDR3 sequence is 19 residues long. Germline values: CDR1 DFQATT, CDR2 SNEGSKA (reference sequence). V lost 8 bases, J lost 0 bases, and 16 bases stayed unmatched. CDR3 bases: TGCAGTACCCACAGGACTAGCGGGAGAACGGCTAGCTCCTACAATGAGCAGTTCTTC. Amino acid sequence: CSTHRTSGRTASSYNEQFF.

Notes on this clonotype: This may arise from a read error, as a much more abundant clone is one base away. The rearrangement links TRBV27 to TRBJ2-7; 8 bases line up with TRBD1. The J segment lost 9 bases and the V segment lost 5 bases, leaving 12 bases of the junction unmatched. CDR3 length equals 14 residues. The germline V gene encodes CDR1 MNHEY and CDR2 SMNVEV (reference sequence). The CDR3 region is CASSPHWTGNGQYF. CDR3 coding DNA: TGTGCCAGCAGTCCCCACTGGACAGGGAACGGGCAGTACTTC.

A note on this clonotype: This sequence may be a read error, since a much larger clone differs from it by one base. The CDR3 here is CASSQVDYEQYF. CDR3 nucleotides: TGTGCCAGCAGCCAAGTAGACTACGAGCAGTACTTC. V usage is TRBV3-1 and J usage is TRBJ2-7; D is unresolved. CDR1 is LGHDT and CDR2 is YNNKEL in the germline V gene (reference sequence). This CDR3 has 12 amino acids. Trimming removed 1 base from V and 3 bases from J, with 4 bases in between.

This clonotype was seen only a few times. The chain carries TRBV27 and TRBJ2-7; tentative D call: TRBD2 (6 bases). Trimming took 3 bases from V and 3 from J, leaving 15 bases between them. The CDR3 has 15 residues. CDR1 is MNHEY and CDR2 is SMNVEV in the germline V gene (reference sequence). In DNA form, the CDR3 reads TGTGCCAGCAGTTTTGCGGCCTTGGGGGGCTACGAGCAGTACTTC. This sequence encodes CASSFAALGGYEQYF.

This clonotype has just a few counts. The rearrangement joins TRBV11-2 to TRBJ2-2; 7 bases are shared with TRBD1. The V segment lost 5 bases and the J segment 0 bases; nucleotides outside the gene matches: 15. CDR3 length: 19 amino acids. Looked up from germline, CDR1 is SGHAT and CDR2 is FQNNGV. DNA of the CDR3: TGTGCCAGCAGCATAACCGGGACAGCTGTTTTCGCGAACACCGGGGAGCTGTTTTTT. This sequence encodes CASSITGTAVFANTGELFF. The full variable domain, completed using reference TRBV11-2 and TRBJ2-2, is EAGVAQSPRYKIIEKRQSVAFWCNPISGHATLYWYQQILGQGPKLLIQFQNNGVVDDSQLPKDRFSAERLKGVDSTLKIQPAKLEDSAVYLCASSITGTAVFANTGELFFGEGSRLTVL.

Remarks on this clonotype: A much larger clone is a single base away; this may be a read error. The chain employs TRBV29-1 and TRBJ2-1; the D is unclear. This CDR3 is 14 amino acids long. Germline V gene lookup returns CDR1 SQVTM and CDR2 ANQGSEA. Here the CDR3 DNA reads TGCGGCGTTGAAACCATTAGCTCCTACAATGAGCAGTTCTTC. It encodes CGVETISSYNEQFF.